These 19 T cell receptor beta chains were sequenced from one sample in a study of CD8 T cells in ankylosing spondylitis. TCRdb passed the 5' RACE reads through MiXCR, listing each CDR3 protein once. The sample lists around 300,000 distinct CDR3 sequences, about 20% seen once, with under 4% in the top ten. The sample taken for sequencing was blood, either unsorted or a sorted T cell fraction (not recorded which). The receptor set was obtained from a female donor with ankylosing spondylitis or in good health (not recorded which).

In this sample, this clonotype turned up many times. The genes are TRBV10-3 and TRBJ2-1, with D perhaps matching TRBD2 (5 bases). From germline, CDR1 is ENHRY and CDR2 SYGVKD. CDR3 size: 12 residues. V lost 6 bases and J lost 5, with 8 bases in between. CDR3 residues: CAISERNNEQFF. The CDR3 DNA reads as TGTGCCATCAGCGAGCGGAACAATGAGCAGTTCTTC.

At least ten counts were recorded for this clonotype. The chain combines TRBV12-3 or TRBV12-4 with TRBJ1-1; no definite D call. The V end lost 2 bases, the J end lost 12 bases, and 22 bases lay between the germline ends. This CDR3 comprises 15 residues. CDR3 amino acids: CASSLKGIGTPVTFF. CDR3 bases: TGTGCCAGCAGTTTAAAAGGAATCGGAACGCCGGTGACTTTCTTT.

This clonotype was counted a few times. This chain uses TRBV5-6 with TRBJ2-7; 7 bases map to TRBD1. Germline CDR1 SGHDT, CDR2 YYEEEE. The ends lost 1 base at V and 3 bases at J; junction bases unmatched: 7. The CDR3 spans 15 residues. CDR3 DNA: TGTGCCAGCAGCTTGAGGACAGGCGTTCTCTACGAGCAGTACTTC. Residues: CASSLRTGVLYEQYF.

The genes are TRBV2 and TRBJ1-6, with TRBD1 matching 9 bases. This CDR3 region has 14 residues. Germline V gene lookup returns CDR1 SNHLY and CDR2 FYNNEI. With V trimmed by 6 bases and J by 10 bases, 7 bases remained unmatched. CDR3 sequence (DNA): TGTGCCAGCAGAAGGACAGGGGTTGGCTCACCCCTCCACTTT. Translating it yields CASRRTGVGSPLHF.

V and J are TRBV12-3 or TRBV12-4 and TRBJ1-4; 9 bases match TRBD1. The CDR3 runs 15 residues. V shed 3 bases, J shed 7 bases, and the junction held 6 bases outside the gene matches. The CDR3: CASSFGTGILEKLFF. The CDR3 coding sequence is TGTGCCAGCAGTTTTGGGACAGGGATTCTTGAAAAACTGTTTTTT.

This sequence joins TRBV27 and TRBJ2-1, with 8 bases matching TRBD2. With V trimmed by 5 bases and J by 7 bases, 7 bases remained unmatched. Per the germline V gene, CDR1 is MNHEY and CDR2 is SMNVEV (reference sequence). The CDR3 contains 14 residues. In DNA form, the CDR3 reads TGTGCCAGCAGTCTCTCTAGCGGGTCGAATGAGCAGTTCTTC. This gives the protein CASSLSSGSNEQFF.

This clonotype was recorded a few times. The DNA of the CDR3 is TGTGCCAGCAGCCCCACTAGCGTTCCTAGCACAGATACGCAGTATTTT. The encoded protein is CASSPTSVPSTDTQYF. The chain employs TRBV7-6 and TRBJ2-3, with 7 bases matching TRBD2. Trimming cost V 5 bases and J 0 bases; bases outside gene matches: 8. CDR1 is SGHVS, CDR2 FNYEAQ, per germline. This CDR3 is 16 amino acids long.

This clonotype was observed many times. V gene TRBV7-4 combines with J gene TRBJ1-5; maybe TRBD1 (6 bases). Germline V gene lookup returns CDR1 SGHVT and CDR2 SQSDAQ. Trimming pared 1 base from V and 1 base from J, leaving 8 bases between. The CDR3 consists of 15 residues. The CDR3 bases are TGTGCCAGCAGCTTAGACAGGGTGAGCAATCAGCCCCAGCATTTT. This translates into CASSLDRVSNQPQHF.

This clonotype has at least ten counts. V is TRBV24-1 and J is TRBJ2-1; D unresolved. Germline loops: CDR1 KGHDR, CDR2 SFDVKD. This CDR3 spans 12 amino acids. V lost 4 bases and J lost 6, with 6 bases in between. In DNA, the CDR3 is TGTGCCACCAGTGACATAGGCAATGAGCAGTTCTTC. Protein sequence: CATSDIGNEQFF.

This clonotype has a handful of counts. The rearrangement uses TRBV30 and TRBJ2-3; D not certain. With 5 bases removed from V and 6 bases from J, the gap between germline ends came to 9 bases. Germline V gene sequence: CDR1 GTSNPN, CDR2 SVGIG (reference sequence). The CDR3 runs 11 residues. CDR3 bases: TGTGCCTGGGGACCACCGGATACGCAGTATTTT. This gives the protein CAWGPPDTQYF.

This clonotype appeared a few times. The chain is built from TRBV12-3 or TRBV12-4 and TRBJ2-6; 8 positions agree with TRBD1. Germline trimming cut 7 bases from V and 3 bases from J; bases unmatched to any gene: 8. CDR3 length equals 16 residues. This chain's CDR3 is CASKGQGEFGANVLTF. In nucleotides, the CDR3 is TGTGCCAGCAAAGGACAGGGAGAATTTGGGGCCAACGTCCTGACTTTC.

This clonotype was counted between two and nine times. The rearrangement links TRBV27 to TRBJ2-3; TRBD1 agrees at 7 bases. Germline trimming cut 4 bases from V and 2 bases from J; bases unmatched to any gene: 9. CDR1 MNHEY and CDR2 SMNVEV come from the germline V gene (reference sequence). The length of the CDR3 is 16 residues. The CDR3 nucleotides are TGTGCCAGCAGTTCGACACGGACAGGTTACACAGATACGCAGTATTTT. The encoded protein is CASSSTRTGYTDTQYF.

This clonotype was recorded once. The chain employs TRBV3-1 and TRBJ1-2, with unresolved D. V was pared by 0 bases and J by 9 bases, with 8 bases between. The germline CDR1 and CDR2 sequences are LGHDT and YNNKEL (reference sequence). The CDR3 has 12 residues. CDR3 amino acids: CASSQDYGRYTF. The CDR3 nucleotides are TGTGCCAGCAGCCAAGACTATGGTCGCTACACCTTC.

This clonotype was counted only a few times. CDR3 nucleotide sequence: TGTGCCAGCAGTCGGACAGGGCAAATGGAGCAGTTCTTC. It is translated as CASSRTGQMEQFF. The chain links TRBV6-5 to TRBJ2-1; 8 bases are a match to TRBD1. There are 13 residues in the CDR3. The germline V gene has CDR1 MNHEY and CDR2 SVGAGI. With V trimmed by 5 bases and J by 10 bases, 7 bases remained unmatched.

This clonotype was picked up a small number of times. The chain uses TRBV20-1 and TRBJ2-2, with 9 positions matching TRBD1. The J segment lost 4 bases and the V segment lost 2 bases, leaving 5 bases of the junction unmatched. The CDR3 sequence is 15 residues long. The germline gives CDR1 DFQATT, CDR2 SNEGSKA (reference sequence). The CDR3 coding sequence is TGCAGTGCTAGAATTAACAGGGGGCGCACCGGGGAGCTGTTTTTT. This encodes CSARINRGRTGELFF.

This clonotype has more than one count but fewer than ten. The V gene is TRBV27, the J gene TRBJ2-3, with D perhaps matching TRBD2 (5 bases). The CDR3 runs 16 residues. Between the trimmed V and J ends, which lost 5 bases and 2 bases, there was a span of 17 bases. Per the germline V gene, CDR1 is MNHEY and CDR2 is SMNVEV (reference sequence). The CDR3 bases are TGTGCCAGCAGTGAACCGACGGGGTCCTACACAGATACGCAGTATTTT. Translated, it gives CASSEPTGSYTDTQYF.

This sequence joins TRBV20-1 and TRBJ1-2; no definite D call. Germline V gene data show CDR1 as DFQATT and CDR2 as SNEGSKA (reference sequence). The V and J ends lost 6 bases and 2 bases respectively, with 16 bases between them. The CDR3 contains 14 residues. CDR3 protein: CSAKTPGSNYGYTF. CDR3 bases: TGCAGTGCGAAGACTCCGGGATCAAACTATGGCTACACCTTC.

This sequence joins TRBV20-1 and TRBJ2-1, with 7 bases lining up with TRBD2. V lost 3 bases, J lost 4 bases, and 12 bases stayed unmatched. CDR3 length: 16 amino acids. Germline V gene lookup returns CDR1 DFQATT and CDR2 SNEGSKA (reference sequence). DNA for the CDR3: TGCAGTGCTAGCGACGACTCCGCGGGAGTTTACAATGAGCAGTTCTTC. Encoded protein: CSASDDSAGVYNEQFF.

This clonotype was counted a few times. As DNA, the CDR3 is TGTGCCAGCAGTTTGAGCGAGCAGTACTTC. Encoded protein: CASSLSEQYF. V is TRBV27 and J is TRBJ2-7; no clear D. V lost 3 bases and J lost 6, with 3 bases in between. The length of the CDR3 is 10 residues. From germline, CDR1 is MNHEY and CDR2 SMNVEV (reference sequence).